The 9 T cell receptor beta chains reported below all come from one sample, sequenced in a study of identical twins. TCRdb itself ran the 5' RACE reads through MiXCR, one entry per CDR3 protein. Found here are roughly 470,000 distinct CDR3 sequences, around an eighth of them singletons; the top ten hold about 0.97%. These same data were also listed under a study on yellow fever vaccine responses in identical twins.

The sequenced material came from CD4+ T cells sorted from blood. These receptors all come from a woman aged 18-29 years in good health.

As for this clonotype: One base separates it from a far larger clone, so it is likely a read error. J is TRBJ2-2 and V is TRBV7-2; D call uncertain. The CDR3 spans 12 residues. The germline V and J ends were trimmed by 5 bases and 1 base, with 2 bases remaining between them. CDR1 is SGHTA, CDR2 FQGNSA, per germline. CDR3 amino acids: CASSMNTGELFF. For the CDR3, the DNA is TGTGCCAGCAGCATGAACACCGGGGAGCTGTTTTTT.

This clonotype was observed a handful of times. This chain connects TRBV15 to TRBJ2-5, with D possibly matching TRBD1 (6 bases). The CDR3 covers 15 residues. The germline V gene encodes CDR1 LNHNV and CDR2 YYDKDF (reference sequence). V lost 4 bases, J lost 5 bases, and 17 bases lay in between. DNA of the CDR3: TGTGCCACCAGCAAGGAGCAGGGGACCCTGGAGACCCAGTACTTC. Protein product: CATSKEQGTLETQYF.

This clonotype has at least ten counts. The chain combines TRBV12-3 or TRBV12-4 with TRBJ1-1; maybe TRBD1 (5 bases). The CDR3 spans 13 residues. The V gene lost 1 base and the J gene lost 8 bases, with 11 bases spanning the gap. CDR3 sequence reads: CASSLEGTPEAFF. The CDR3 DNA reads TGTGCCAGCAGTTTAGAGGGGACCCCGGAAGCTTTCTTT.

This clonotype was detected a few times. The CDR3 sequence: CASSIGAGGRVNIQYF. The CDR3 nucleotides read TGTGCCAGTAGTATAGGGGCGGGAGGACGAGTAAACATTCAGTACTTC. V and J are TRBV19 and TRBJ2-4, with 8 bases aligning to TRBD2. Germline V CDR1 and CDR2: LNHDA, SQIVND (reference sequence). The CDR3 consists of 16 residues. J was trimmed by 6 bases and V by 1 base; bases with no gene match: 8.

J is TRBJ2-7 and V is TRBV14; 8 positions match TRBD1. CDR3 size: 14 residues. Trimming cost V 2 bases and J 4 bases; bases outside gene matches: 4. Germline values: CDR1 SGHDN, CDR2 FVKESK. The CDR3 DNA follows: TGTGCCAGCAGCCAATGGACAGGGACGTACGAGCAGTACTTC. This codes for CASSQWTGTYEQYF.

This clonotype came up a few times. This sequence joins TRBV24-1 and TRBJ2-5; TRBD2 matches 14 bases. After removal of 4 bases from V and 5 bases from J, the junction contained 14 bases not matched to a gene. Germline loops: CDR1 KGHDR, CDR2 SFDVKD. The CDR3 covers 19 residues. The CDR3: CATSDPRTSGRRVWETQYF. The DNA of the CDR3 is TGTGCCACCAGTGACCCCCGGACTAGCGGGAGGCGTGTGTGGGAGACCCAGTACTTC.

This sequence joins TRBV7-2 and TRBJ2-1; 7 nucleotides agree with TRBD2. With 1 base clipped from V and 5 bases from J, the junction kept 5 bases outside the gene matches. This CDR3 spans 15 amino acids. In germline, CDR1 is SGHTA, CDR2 FQGNSA. CDR3 in amino acids: CASSLVTSDHNEQFF. CDR3 coding DNA: TGTGCCAGCAGCTTAGTAACTAGCGATCACAATGAGCAGTTCTTC.

This clonotype showed up just a few times. This chain uses TRBV7-2 with TRBJ2-1; 11 bases are a match to TRBD2. The CDR3 contains 15 residues. CDR1 SGHTA and CDR2 FQGNSA come from the germline V gene. J lost 9 bases, V lost 6 bases, and 10 bases had no gene match. CDR3 bases: TGTGCCAGCAGTTCAACTAGCGGGAGACGGAGTGAGCAGTTCTTC. Protein sequence: CASSSTSGRRSEQFF.

This clonotype occurred many times. CDR3 sequence: CASSLGGTGPSSYNSPLHF. The CDR3 DNA reads as TGTGCCAGCAGCTTGGGAGGGACAGGGCCGAGCTCCTATAATTCACCCCTCCACTTT. The rearrangement links TRBV5-4 to TRBJ1-6, with 9 positions matching TRBD1. Losses at the gene ends were 0 bases for V and 0 bases for J; bases not matched to a gene: 7. The CDR3 covers 19 residues. CDR1 SGHNT and CDR2 YYREEE come from the germline V gene (reference sequence).